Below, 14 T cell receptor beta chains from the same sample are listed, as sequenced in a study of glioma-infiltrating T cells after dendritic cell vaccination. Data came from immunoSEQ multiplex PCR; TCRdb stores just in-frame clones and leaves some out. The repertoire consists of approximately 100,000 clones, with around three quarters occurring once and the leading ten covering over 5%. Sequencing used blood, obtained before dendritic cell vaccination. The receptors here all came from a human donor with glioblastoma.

CDR3: CASSQLEATNEKLFF. The CDR3 nucleotides are TGCGCCAGCAGCCAATTGGAGGCAACTAATGAAAAACTGTTTTTT. This chain connects TRBV4-1 to TRBJ1-4; D is undetermined. This CDR3 contains 15 residues. V gave up 2 bases and J gave up 0 bases, with 7 bases separating them. Germline V gene sequence: CDR1 MGHRA, CDR2 YSYEKL.

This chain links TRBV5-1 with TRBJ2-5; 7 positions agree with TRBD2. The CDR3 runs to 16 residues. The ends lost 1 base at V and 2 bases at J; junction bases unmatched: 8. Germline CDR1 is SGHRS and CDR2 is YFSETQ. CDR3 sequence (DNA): TGCGCCAGCAGCTTGTCTACCACTAGCGCTCAAGAGACCCAGTACTTC. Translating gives CASSLSTTSAQETQYF.

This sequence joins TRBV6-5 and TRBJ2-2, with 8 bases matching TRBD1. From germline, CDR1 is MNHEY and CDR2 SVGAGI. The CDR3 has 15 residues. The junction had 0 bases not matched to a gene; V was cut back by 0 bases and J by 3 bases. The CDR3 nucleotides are TGTGCCAGCAGTTACTCGGGACAGGACACCGGGGAGCTGTTTTTT. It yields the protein CASSYSGQDTGELFF.

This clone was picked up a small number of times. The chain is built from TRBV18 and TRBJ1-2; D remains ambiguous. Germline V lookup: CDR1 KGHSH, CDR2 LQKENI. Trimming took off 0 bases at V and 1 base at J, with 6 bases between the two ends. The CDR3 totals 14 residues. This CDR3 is CASSPPAVNYGYTF. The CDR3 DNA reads TGTGCCAGCTCACCACCGGCAGTTAACTATGGCTACACCTTC.

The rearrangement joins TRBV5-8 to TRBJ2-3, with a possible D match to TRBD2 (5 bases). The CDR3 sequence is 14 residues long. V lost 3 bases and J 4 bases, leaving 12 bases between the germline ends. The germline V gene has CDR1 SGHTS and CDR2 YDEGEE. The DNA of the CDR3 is TGTGCCAGCAGCTCGCGGGTAGGGCCAGATACGCAGTATTTT. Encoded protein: CASSSRVGPDTQYF. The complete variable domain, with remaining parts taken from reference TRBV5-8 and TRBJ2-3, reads EAGVTQSPTHLIKTRGQQATLRCSPISGHTSVYWYQQALGLGLQFLLWYDEGEERNRGNFPPRFSGRQFPNYSSELNVNALELEDSALYLCASSSRVGPDTQYFGPGTRLTVL.

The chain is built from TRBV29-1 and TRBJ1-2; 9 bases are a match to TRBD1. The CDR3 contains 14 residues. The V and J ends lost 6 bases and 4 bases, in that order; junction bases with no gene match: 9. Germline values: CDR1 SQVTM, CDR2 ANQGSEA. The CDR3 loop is CSVRQGDRVYGYTF. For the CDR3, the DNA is TGCAGCGTGAGACAGGGGGATAGGGTCTATGGCTACACCTTC.

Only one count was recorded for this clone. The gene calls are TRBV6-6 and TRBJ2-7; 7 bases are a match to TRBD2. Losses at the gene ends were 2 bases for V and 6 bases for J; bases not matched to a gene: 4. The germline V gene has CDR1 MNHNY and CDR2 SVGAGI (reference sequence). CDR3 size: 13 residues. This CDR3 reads CASSYAGGGEQYF. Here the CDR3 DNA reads TGTGCCAGCAGTTACGCTGGGGGGGGCGAGCAGTACTTC.

The DNA of the CDR3 is TGTGCCAGCAGTGAAGAGCAGGGAGGAAACATTCAGTACTTC. Its translation: CASSEEQGGNIQYF. This chain joins TRBV2 and TRBJ2-4; a possible D gene is TRBD2 (6 bases). The length of the CDR3 is 14 residues. CDR1 is SNHLY, CDR2 FYNNEI, per germline. Deletions cut 1 base from V and 6 bases from J, with 10 bases between. Together with reference TRBV2 and TRBJ2-4, the CDR3 gives the full variable domain: EPEVTQTPSHQVTQMGQEVILRCVPISNHLYFYWYRQILGQKVEFLVSFYNNEISEKSEIFDDQFSVERPDGSNFTLKIRSTKLEDSAMYFCASSEEQGGNIQYFGAGTRLSVL.

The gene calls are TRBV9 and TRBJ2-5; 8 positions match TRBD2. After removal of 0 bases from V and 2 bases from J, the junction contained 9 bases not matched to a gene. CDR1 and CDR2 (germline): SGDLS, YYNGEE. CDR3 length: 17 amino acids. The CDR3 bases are TGTGCCAGCAGCGTAGGGGCGGGGGGCTACGGACAAGAGACCCAGTACTTC. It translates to CASSVGAGGYGQETQYF.

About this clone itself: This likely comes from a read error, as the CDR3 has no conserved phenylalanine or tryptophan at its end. In DNA, the CDR3 is TGTGCCAGCAGCCCCCGAAGGGCAGGGGTGAACACTGAAGCTTTCCTT. This codes for CASSPRRAGVNTEAFL. The chain is built from TRBV4-2 and TRBJ1-1; tentatively, D is TRBD1 (6 bases). CDR1 is LGHNA and CDR2 is YNFKEQ in the germline V gene. This CDR3 contains 16 residues. The V end was cut by 4 bases, the J end by 0 bases, with 15 bases between.

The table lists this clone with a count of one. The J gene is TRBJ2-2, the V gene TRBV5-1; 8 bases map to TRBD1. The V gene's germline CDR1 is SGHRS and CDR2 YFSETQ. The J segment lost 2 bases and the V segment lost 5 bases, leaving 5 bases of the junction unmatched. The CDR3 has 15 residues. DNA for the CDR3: TGCGCCAGCAGAACCGGGACAGGAAACACCGGGGAGCTGTTTTTT. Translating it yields CASRTGTGNTGELFF.

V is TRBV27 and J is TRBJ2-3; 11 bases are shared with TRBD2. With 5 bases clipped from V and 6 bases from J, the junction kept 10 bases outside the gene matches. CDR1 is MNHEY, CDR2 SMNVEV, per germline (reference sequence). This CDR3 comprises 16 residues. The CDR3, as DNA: TGTGCCAGCAGTCCAACCTTAGCGGGAGGGGGTGATACGCAGTATTTT. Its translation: CASSPTLAGGGDTQYF.

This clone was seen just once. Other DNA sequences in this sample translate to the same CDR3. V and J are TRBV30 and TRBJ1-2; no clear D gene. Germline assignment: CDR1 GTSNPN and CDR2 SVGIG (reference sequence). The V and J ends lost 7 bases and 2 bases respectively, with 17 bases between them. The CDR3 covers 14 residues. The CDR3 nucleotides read TGTGCCTCTTCTGCAGTTCATTCGAACTATGGCTACACCTTC. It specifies CASSAVHSNYGYTF. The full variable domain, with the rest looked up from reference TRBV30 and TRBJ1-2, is SQTIHQWPATLVQPVGSPLSLECTVEGTSNPNLYWYRQAAGRGLQLLFYSVGIGQISSEVPQNLSASRPQDRQFILSSKKLLLSDSGFYLCASSAVHSNYGYTFGSGTRLTVV.

The CDR3 is CASRRGGEQYF. In DNA, the CDR3 is TGTGCCAGTAGAAGGGGCGGCGAGCAGTACTTC. The rearrangement links TRBV19 to TRBJ2-7; D perhaps matches TRBD1 (5 bases). CDR3 size: 11 residues. Germline V gives CDR1 LNHDA, CDR2 SQIVND (reference sequence). Trimming pared 6 bases from V and 6 bases from J, leaving 9 bases between. The full variable domain, completed using reference TRBV19 and TRBJ2-7, is DGGITQSPKYLFRKEGQNVTLSCEQNLNHDAMYWYRQDPGQGLRLIYYSQIVNDFQKGDIAEGYSVSREKKESFPLTVTSAQKNPTAFYLCASRRGGEQYFGPGTRLTVT.